Given below is one T cell receptor (beta chain) in context. CDR1 DFQATT and CDR2 SNEGSKA come from the germline V gene (reference sequence). CDR3 length: 14 amino acids. The trim removed 1 base at V and 13 bases at J, leaving 9 bases unmatched. The sample comes from a study of T cells after yellow fever vaccination. TCRdb independently ran MiXCR on the 5' RACE reads; one entry per CDR3 protein. The sample contains roughly 500,000 distinct CDR3 sequences, 15% to 20% of which appear only once. The origin of this receptor is a young man who received the YFV17D yellow fever vaccine. This rearrangement joins TRBV20-1 to TRBJ2-4, with TRBD2 identical over 11 bases. The specimen comprised PBMCs, sampled 15 days after the yellow fever booster vaccination. CDR3 sequence: CSARGASGGPGQYF. CDR3 sequence (DNA): TGCAGTGCTAGAGGGGCTAGCGGGGGGCCCGGGCAGTACTTC.